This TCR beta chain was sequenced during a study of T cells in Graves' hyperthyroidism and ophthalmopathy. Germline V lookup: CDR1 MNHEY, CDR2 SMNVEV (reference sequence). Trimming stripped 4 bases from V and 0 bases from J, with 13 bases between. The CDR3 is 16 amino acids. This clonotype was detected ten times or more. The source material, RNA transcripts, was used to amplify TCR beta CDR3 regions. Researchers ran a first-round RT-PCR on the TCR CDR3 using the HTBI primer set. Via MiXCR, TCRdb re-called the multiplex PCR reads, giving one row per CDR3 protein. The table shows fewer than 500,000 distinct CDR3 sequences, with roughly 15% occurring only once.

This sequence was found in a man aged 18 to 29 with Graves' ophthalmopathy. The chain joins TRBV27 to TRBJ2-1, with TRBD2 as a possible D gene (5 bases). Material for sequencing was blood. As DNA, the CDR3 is TGTGCCAGCAGTTGGGCTAGCCCGAGCTCCTACAATGAGCAGTTCTTC. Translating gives CASSWASPSSYNEQFF.